This T cell receptor beta chain was obtained from a study of blood T cell repertoires in COVID-19. Study in general: T cells, B-cell-depleted T cells, or PBMCs supplied cDNA or gDNA.

Sequenced by immunoSEQ multiplex PCR; TCRdb stores in-frame clones only, minus some. The top ten clones hold more than 0.55% of a sample with about 260,000 clones, around 90% of them seen once. J lost 3 bases, V lost 5 bases, and 4 bases had no gene match. The CDR3 runs 14 residues. Germline V gives CDR1 MNHEY, CDR2 SMNVEV (reference sequence). This clonotype was sampled from a human donor in a cohort sampled during active COVID-19. This chain uses TRBV27 with TRBJ2-7; 10 nucleotides align to TRBD1. Sequenced: peripheral blood. CDR3 sequence reads: CASSGTGDFYEQYF. The CDR3 DNA reads as TGTGCCAGCAGTGGGACAGGGGATTTCTACGAGCAGTACTTC.